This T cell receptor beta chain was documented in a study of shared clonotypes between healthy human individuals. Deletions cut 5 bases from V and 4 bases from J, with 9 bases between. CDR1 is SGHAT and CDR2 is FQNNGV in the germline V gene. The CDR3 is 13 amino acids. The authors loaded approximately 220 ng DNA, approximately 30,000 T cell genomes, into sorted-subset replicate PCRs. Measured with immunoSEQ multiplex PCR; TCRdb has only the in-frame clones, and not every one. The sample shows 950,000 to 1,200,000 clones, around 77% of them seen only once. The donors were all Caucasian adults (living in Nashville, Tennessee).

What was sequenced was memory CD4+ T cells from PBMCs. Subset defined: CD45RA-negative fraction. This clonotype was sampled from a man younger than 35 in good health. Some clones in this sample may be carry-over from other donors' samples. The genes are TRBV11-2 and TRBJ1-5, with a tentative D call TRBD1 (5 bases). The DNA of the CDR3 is TGTGCCAGCAGCCGGGACGGTAATCAGCCCCAGCATTTT. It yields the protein CASSRDGNQPQHF.